Below, 21 T cell receptor beta chains from the same sample are listed, as sequenced in a study of OX40 agonist ivuxolimab in advanced cancers. Library creation used the immunoSEQ multiplex PCR assay. The clones in this table, taken by TCRdb from immuneACCESS, are in-frame only. Not every clone is retained; where verified, under half of the shortfall comes from an unresolved V gene, and the cause of the rest is unknown. A total of fewer than 35,000 clones appear in this sample, roughly 79% of them only once. In total, the top ten clones hold around 20% of the sample. The source material was CD4+ or CD8+ T cells sorted from blood, sampled in a trial of the OX40 agonist ivuxolimab. The origin of the receptors is an adult with an advanced solid tumor such as melanoma, head and neck, liver or kidney cancer.

The chain combines TRBV9 with TRBJ2-1; D unresolved. This CDR3 comprises 11 residues. Germline assignment: CDR1 SGDLS and CDR2 YYNGEE. Trimming removed 7 bases at V and 5 bases at J, with 7 bases between. The CDR3 DNA follows: TGTGCCAGCGGTGTTAACAATGAGCAGTTCTTC. Amino acids: CASGVNNEQFF.

This rearrangement joins TRBV2 to TRBJ2-1, with D tentatively TRBD2 (5 bases). CDR1 is SNHLY and CDR2 is FYNNEI in the germline V gene. The CDR3 consists of 14 residues. V lost 8 bases and J 7 bases, leaving 18 bases between the germline ends. The CDR3 region is CASGGLLAINEQFF. Written as DNA, the CDR3 is TGTGCCAGCGGTGGCCTGCTAGCTATTAATGAGCAGTTCTTC.

This clone was found once. The rearrangement joins TRBV28 to TRBJ2-3; D is uncertain. The germline V gene encodes CDR1 MDHEN and CDR2 SYDVKM. This CDR3 has 17 amino acids. Trimming removed 4 bases from V and 0 bases from J, with 17 bases in between. The CDR3 protein is CASSSPSAGVSTDTQYF. The CDR3, as DNA: TGTGCCAGCAGTTCCCCGTCCGCAGGCGTGAGCACAGATACGCAGTATTTT.

The chain uses TRBV19 and TRBJ2-1; D unresolved. CDR3 length equals 15 residues. The germline gives CDR1 LNHDA, CDR2 SQIVND (reference sequence). Trimming removed 4 bases from V and 7 bases from J, with 17 bases in between. The CDR3 DNA reads TGTGCCAGTAGTACCGGTGTTCTCGGGTTAAATGAGCAGTTCTTC. Translating it yields CASSTGVLGLNEQFF.

This clone appeared a single time. The chain uses TRBV5-5 and TRBJ2-2; TRBD2 matches at 14 bases. The CDR3 contains 17 residues. Trimming at V came to 4 bases and at J to 6 bases, leaving 8 bases not matched to a gene. Germline V CDR1 and CDR2: SGHKS, YYEKEE (reference sequence). The CDR3 loop is CASSTGLAGVDAGELFF. CDR3 DNA: TGTGCCAGCAGCACGGGACTAGCGGGAGTTGATGCCGGGGAGCTGTTTTTT.

This clone was seen once. This chain connects TRBV28 to TRBJ1-2; D may be TRBD1 (6 bases). CDR3 size: 12 residues. The germline gives CDR1 MDHEN, CDR2 SYDVKM. The V gene lost 5 bases and the J gene lost 8 bases, with 12 bases spanning the gap. CDR3 bases: TGTGCCAGCAGTCCACAGGGCAGGGGCTACACCTTC. Its protein is CASSPQGRGYTF.

This chain joins TRBV4-3 and TRBJ1-5; 7 bases agree with TRBD1. With 2 bases clipped from V and 5 bases from J, the junction kept 6 bases outside the gene matches. The CDR3 consists of 15 residues. Germline lookup yields CDR1 LGHNA and CDR2 YSLEER. CDR3 loop: CASSQTTGWYQPQHF. The CDR3 DNA follows: TGCGCCAGCAGCCAAACGACAGGGTGGTATCAGCCCCAGCATTTT.

The chain employs TRBV6-5 and TRBJ1-4; possible D gene TRBD1, 5 bases. There are 13 residues in the CDR3. V was pared by 6 bases and J by 6 bases, with 11 bases between. The V gene's germline CDR1 is MNHEY and CDR2 SVGAGI. This chain's CDR3 is CASRSLGDEKLFF. The CDR3, as DNA: TGTGCCAGCAGGTCCCTAGGGGATGAAAAACTGTTTTTT.

This chain connects TRBV7-2 to TRBJ2-2; TRBD2 matches 12 bases. This CDR3 comprises 16 residues. Germline CDR1 reads SGHTA; CDR2 reads FQGNSA. J was trimmed by 5 bases and V by 5 bases; bases with no gene match: 6. The CDR3 DNA sequence: TGTGCCAGCAGCCCCCCCGGACTAGCGGGAACCGGGGAGCTGTTTTTT. Residues: CASSPPGLAGTGELFF. Drawing the rest from reference TRBV7-2 and TRBJ2-2, the complete variable domain is GAGVSQSPSNKVTEKGKDVELRCDPISGHTALYWYRQSLGQGLEFLIYFQGNSAPDKSGLPSDRFSAERTGGSVSTLTIQRTQQEDSAVYLCASSPPGLAGTGELFFGEGSRLTVL.

This sequence joins TRBV7-9 and TRBJ1-1, with D perhaps TRBD1 (6 bases). CDR3 length equals 16 residues. Trimming removed 6 bases from V and 4 bases from J, with 21 bases in between. CDR1 and CDR2 (germline): SEHNR, FQNEAQ (reference sequence). For the CDR3, the DNA is TGTGCCAGCAGAACTCCAACACAGGGATGGGGCACTGAAGCTTTCTTT. Its translation: CASRTPTQGWGTEAFF.

The chain carries TRBV6-1 and TRBJ2-7; D is undetermined. Germline lookup yields CDR1 MNHNS and CDR2 SASEGT. This CDR3 has 15 residues. V was pared by 7 bases and J by 0 bases, with 16 bases between. In DNA form, the CDR3 reads TGTGCCAGCACTCTAAACAGAGAGAGCTCCTACGAGCAGTACTTC. Translation: CASTLNRESSYEQYF.

This sequence joins TRBV18 and TRBJ2-3; D remains unclear. CDR1 is KGHSH, CDR2 LQKENI, per germline. The CDR3 length is 13 residues. The ends were cut back, 0 bases at V and 5 bases at J, with 6 bases in the middle. The CDR3 region is CASSPPSIDTQYF. The CDR3 DNA is TGTGCCAGCTCACCACCGTCTATAGATACGCAGTATTTT.

The rearrangement uses TRBV5-1 and TRBJ2-1; possible D gene TRBD2, 6 bases. The V gene's germline CDR1 is SGHRS and CDR2 YFSETQ. The V and J ends lost 3 bases and 5 bases respectively, with 12 bases between them. This CDR3 is 14 amino acids long. The CDR3 DNA is TGCGCCAGCAGCTCCGGGACTTTTAACAATGAGCAGTTCTTC. Protein sequence: CASSSGTFNNEQFF.

The chain employs TRBV5-1 and TRBJ2-2; TRBD1 aligns across 7 bases. CDR1 is SGHRS and CDR2 is YFSETQ in the germline V gene. The V and J ends lost 0 bases and 5 bases, in that order; junction bases with no gene match: 1. CDR3 size: 14 residues. The CDR3 region has the DNA TGCGCCAGCAGCTTGGACAGGGGAACCGGGGAGCTGTTTTTT. This gives the protein CASSLDRGTGELFF.

The chain joins TRBV6-1 to TRBJ2-2; TRBD1 agrees at 8 bases. Germline trimming cut 4 bases from V and 0 bases from J; bases unmatched to any gene: 4. Looked up from germline, CDR1 is MNHNS and CDR2 is SASEGT. The CDR3 spans 16 residues. The CDR3 protein is CASSALQGANTGELFF. CDR3 nucleotide sequence: TGTGCCAGCAGTGCTCTACAGGGGGCGAACACCGGGGAGCTGTTTTTT.

The chain couples TRBV5-5 to TRBJ2-1; D is tentatively TRBD1 or TRBD2 (7 bases each). CDR1 SGHKS and CDR2 YYEKEE come from the germline V gene (reference sequence). The CDR3 contains 14 residues. Trimming left V 4 bases short and J 3 bases short, with 11 bases between. CDR3 residues: CASSAGDSYNEQFF. CDR3 coding DNA: TGTGCCAGCAGCGCGGGGGACAGCTACAATGAGCAGTTCTTC.

The chain has TRBV7-9 and TRBJ1-1, with D tentatively TRBD1 (5 bases). This CDR3 comprises 14 residues. Germline CDR1 and CDR2: SEHNR and FQNEAQ (reference sequence). With 2 bases removed from V and 5 bases from J, the gap between germline ends came to 12 bases. The chain's CDR3 is CASSLRGEGTEAFF. DNA for the CDR3: TGTGCCAGCAGCTTAAGGGGTGAGGGGACTGAAGCTTTCTTT.

This clone was picked up one time. The same CDR3 arises from other DNA sequences in this sample as well. The chain carries TRBV6-5 and TRBJ2-4; no reliable D call. The CDR3 is made up of 13 amino acids. V was shortened by 4 bases and J by 0 bases, with 4 bases between the two germline ends. Per the germline V gene, CDR1 is MNHEY and CDR2 is SVGAGI. The CDR3 loop is CASSLLAKNIQYF. DNA for the CDR3: TGTGCCAGCAGTTTGCTAGCCAAAAACATTCAGTACTTC.

The V gene is TRBV28, the J gene TRBJ1-4; possible D gene TRBD1, 6 bases. V lost 2 bases to trimming and J lost 6 bases, with 13 bases between them. Germline CDR1 is MDHEN and CDR2 is SYDVKM. This CDR3 has 15 amino acids. The CDR3 region is CASSLRQGTYEKLFF. The CDR3 DNA follows: TGTGCCAGCAGTTTAAGGCAGGGGACGTATGAAAAACTGTTTTTT.

The V call is TRBV30, the J call TRBJ2-7; D is possibly TRBD2 (6 bases). CDR1 is GTSNPN and CDR2 is SVGIG in the germline V gene (reference sequence). The V end lost 0 bases, the J end lost 5 bases, and 14 bases lay between the germline ends. The CDR3 totals 14 residues. DNA of the CDR3: TGTGCCTGGAGTGTACCGCGGGGAAGCCACGAGCAGTACTTC. Residues: CAWSVPRGSHEQYF. The complete variable domain, with remaining parts taken from reference TRBV30 and TRBJ2-7, reads SQTIHQWPATLVQPVGSPLSLECTVEGTSNPNLYWYRQAAGRGLQLLFYSVGIGQISSEVPQNLSASRPQDRQFILSSKKLLLSDSGFYLCAWSVPRGSHEQYFGPGTRLTVT.

A few counts support this clone. The rearrangement links TRBV28 to TRBJ1-5, with D unresolved. Germline V gene lookup returns CDR1 MDHEN and CDR2 SYDVKM. This CDR3 spans 15 amino acids. V was cut by 3 bases and J by 7 bases, with 16 bases left in between. The CDR3 sequence: CASSFGGGSEQPQHF. CDR3 DNA sequence: TGTGCCAGCAGTTTTGGCGGCGGGAGTGAACAGCCCCAGCATTTT.